Following are 20 T cell receptor beta chains from one sample sequenced in a study of shared clonotypes between healthy human individuals (dated by TCRdb to the early 2020s). The method behind the library was the immunoSEQ multiplex PCR assay. The table comes from immuneACCESS by way of TCRdb, which keeps in-frame sequences with V and J called. Part of the clones is missing from these tables; in studies checked, under half for an unresolved V gene and the rest for unknown reasons. The sample records about a million clones, 60% to 85% of which are singletons. 0.89% of the sample lies in the top ten. The source material was memory CD4+ T cells from PBMCs. According to the study, the label for this sample's cell subset or site signals: CD45RA-negative fraction. Receptor source: a man younger than 35 in good health. Some clones in this sample may be carry-over from other donors' samples.

V is TRBV10-1 and J is TRBJ2-1; D possibly corresponds to TRBD2 (9 bases). V dropped 10 bases and J dropped 8 bases, with 30 bases sitting between them. Per the germline V gene, CDR1 is WNHNN and CDR2 is SYGVQD (reference sequence). The CDR3 has 17 residues. The CDR3 sequence: CATQPSRGREGLHEQFF. CDR3 bases: TGCGCCACGCAACCTTCCAGGGGGCGGGAGGGCCTCCATGAGCAGTTCTTC.

Details on this clone: A read error is the likely source, as a far larger clone sits one nucleotide away. This chain connects TRBV30 to TRBJ1-1, with TRBD1 as a possible D gene (6 bases). The CDR3 runs 12 residues. Germline CDR1 GTSNPN, CDR2 SVGIG (reference sequence). CDR3: CDWSRQANEAFF. Written as DNA, the CDR3 is TGTGACTGGAGTAGACAGGCGAATGAAGCTTTCTTT.

The chain links TRBV2 to TRBJ1-4; D gene unclear. Germline assignment: CDR1 SNHLY and CDR2 FYNNEI. There are 15 residues in the CDR3. The V end was cut by 5 bases, the J end by 0 bases, with 10 bases between. CDR3 coding DNA: TGTGCCAGCAGTCGCAGACACGCAACTAATGAAAAACTGTTTTTT. Translating gives CASSRRHATNEKLFF.

The chain has TRBV6-1 and TRBJ1-1; D is ambiguous. The CDR3 contains 13 residues. Germline V gene lookup returns CDR1 MNHNS and CDR2 SASEGT. V dropped 1 base and J dropped 0 bases, with 3 bases sitting between them. CDR3 sequence reads: CASSEELNTEAFF. CDR3 sequence (DNA): TGTGCCAGCAGTGAAGAGCTGAACACTGAAGCTTTCTTT.

V usage is TRBV5-1 and J usage is TRBJ2-7; no definite D call. CDR1 is SGHRS and CDR2 is YFSETQ in the germline V gene. V was shortened by 0 bases and J by 3 bases, with 10 bases between the two germline ends. The CDR3 runs 14 residues. This chain's CDR3 is CASSLVPRDYEQYF. CDR3 DNA sequence: TGCGCCAGCAGCTTGGTCCCCAGAGACTACGAGCAGTACTTC.

The rearrangement joins TRBV2 to TRBJ1-5, with 8 bases lining up with TRBD1. Germline V gives CDR1 SNHLY, CDR2 FYNNEI. This CDR3 has 14 amino acids. Trimming took 5 bases from V and 5 from J; bases not matched to a gene: 5. CDR3 sequence reads: CASSRLTGDQPQHF. The CDR3 DNA reads as TGTGCCAGCAGTCGCTTGACAGGGGATCAGCCCCAGCATTTT.

The rearrangement joins TRBV2 to TRBJ1-2; no firm D call. The CDR3 contains 14 residues. V lost 2 bases, J lost 5 bases, and 12 bases lay in between. Germline V gene lookup returns CDR1 SNHLY and CDR2 FYNNEI. DNA of the CDR3: TGTGCCAGCAGTGAAAGGGAGAGACCTTATGGCTACACCTTC. This gives the protein CASSERERPYGYTF.

The chain recombines TRBV18 with TRBJ1-1; no firm D call. Germline CDR1 and CDR2: KGHSH and LQKENI. This CDR3 is built from 15 residues. V was pared by 2 bases and J by 1 base, with 11 bases between. The CDR3 nucleotides are TGTGCCAGCTCACCATCCCAGTTGGGGAACACTGAAGCTTTCTTT. It yields the protein CASSPSQLGNTEAFF.

The V call is TRBV2, the J call TRBJ2-7; the match to TRBD1 covers 7 bases. This CDR3 contains 16 residues. The V gene end was trimmed by 4 bases and the J gene end by 2 bases; junction bases not matched to a gene: 11. CDR1 SNHLY and CDR2 FYNNEI come from the germline V gene. The CDR3 bases are TGTGCCAGCAGTGGCCAATATTCCGGGACAGCCTACGAGCAGTACTTC. Translated: CASSGQYSGTAYEQYF.

The genes are TRBV5-1 and TRBJ1-5, with 7 bases matching TRBD1. CDR1 and CDR2 from the germline V gene are SGHRS and YFSETQ. CDR3 length: 14 residues. J lost 7 bases, V lost 5 bases, and 9 bases had no gene match. The CDR3 spells CASSSTGVGQPQHF. Written as DNA, the CDR3 is TGCGCCAGCAGTTCAACAGGGGTTGGGCAGCCCCAGCATTTT.

This rearrangement joins TRBV2 to TRBJ1-2; tentatively, D is TRBD1 (5 bases). Trimming took off 6 bases at V and 5 bases at J, with 16 bases between the two ends. The CDR3 runs 14 residues. The germline CDR1 and CDR2 sequences are SNHLY and FYNNEI. CDR3 sequence: CASSMMGSGYGYTF. CDR3 nucleotide sequence: TGTGCCAGCAGCATGATGGGGTCAGGGTATGGCTACACCTTC.

The chain is built from TRBV18 and TRBJ2-1; 7 nucleotides line up with TRBD2. The CDR3 is 17 amino acids. Germline V gives CDR1 KGHSH, CDR2 LQKENI. Germline trimming cut 8 bases from V and 2 bases from J; bases unmatched to any gene: 15. The CDR3 loop is CASTQNLMGGTYNEQFF. CDR3 nucleotides: TGTGCCAGCACTCAAAACCTAATGGGGGGGACCTACAATGAGCAGTTCTTC.

This sequence joins TRBV7-3 and TRBJ2-5; D may be TRBD1 (7 bases). V was cut by 2 bases and J by 5 bases, with 15 bases left in between. The germline V gene encodes CDR1 SGHTA and CDR2 FQGTGA. The CDR3 length is 15 residues. The CDR3 coding sequence is TGTGCCAGCAGCTTAGGAGGGACAGATCGGGAGACCCAGTACTTC. Translation: CASSLGGTDRETQYF.

This clone was observed a few times. The sample has other DNA sequences that encode this CDR3 too. This chain joins TRBV7-3 and TRBJ2-2; the D is unclear. Trimming took off 2 bases at V and 4 bases at J, with 5 bases between the two ends. The CDR3 runs 13 residues. Germline assignment: CDR1 SGHTA and CDR2 FQGTGA. The DNA for the CDR3 is TGTGCCAGCAGCTTAGACGGCACCGGGGAGCTGTTTTTT. This encodes CASSLDGTGELFF.

This CDR3 is CASSRGNYGYTF. The CDR3 DNA follows: TGTGCCAGTAGTAGGGGAAACTATGGCTACACCTTC. The chain joins TRBV7-2 to TRBJ1-2, with a possible D match to TRBD1 (5 bases). V was trimmed by 9 bases and J by 2 bases, leaving 10 bases between them. Germline values: CDR1 SGHTA, CDR2 FQGNSA. The CDR3 runs to 12 residues.

The V call is TRBV6-1, the J call TRBJ2-7; unclear D gene. The V gene lost 4 bases and the J gene lost 3 bases, with 13 bases spanning the gap. CDR1 and CDR2 (germline): MNHNS, SASEGT. This CDR3 comprises 14 residues. CDR3 residues: CASSVGASLYEQYF. The CDR3 nucleotides read TGTGCCAGCAGTGTTGGTGCTAGTCTCTACGAGCAGTACTTC.

J is TRBJ2-3 and V is TRBV5-1; D call uncertain. The germline CDR1 and CDR2 sequences are SGHRS and YFSETQ. V was pared by 4 bases and J by 5 bases, with 11 bases between. The length of the CDR3 is 13 residues. DNA for the CDR3: TGCGCCAGCAGCCCTCTCCCCGGAGATACGCAGTATTTT. Translation: CASSPLPGDTQYF.

J is TRBJ1-4 and V is TRBV7-3; D is undetermined. The CDR3 sequence is 13 residues long. V was pared by 2 bases and J by 15 bases, with 16 bases between. Germline V gives CDR1 SGHTA, CDR2 FQGTGA. The CDR3 region is CASSLRAEKGLFF. The CDR3 DNA is TGTGCCAGCAGCTTACGTGCGGAAAAGGGTTTGTTTTTT.

The chain joins TRBV28 to TRBJ2-7, with D perhaps matching TRBD1 (6 bases). The CDR3 runs 13 residues. Per the germline V gene, CDR1 is MDHEN and CDR2 is SYDVKM. The V end lost 8 bases, the J end lost 5 bases, and 16 bases lay between the germline ends. The CDR3 bases are TGTGCCAGCGTGCAGGGGAGTGTGGACGAGCAGTACTTC. Protein product: CASVQGSVDEQYF.

V gene TRBV2 combines with J gene TRBJ1-4, with D possibly being TRBD1 (6 bases). Deletions cut 4 bases from V and 8 bases from J, with 17 bases between. The CDR3 extends over 15 amino acids. Germline V gene sequence: CDR1 SNHLY, CDR2 FYNNEI. CDR3 sequence: CASSGAWGPNEKLFF. CDR3 DNA sequence: TGTGCCAGCAGTGGGGCTTGGGGGCCAAACGAAAAACTGTTTTTT.